The present T cell receptor beta chain was sequenced within a study of blood T cell repertoires in COVID-19 (dated by TCRdb to the early 2020s). Regarding the complete study: Samples from collaborators originated in the United States, Italy and Spain and spanned both the acute and convalescent phases of COVID-19. The material from the prospective study consisted of cDNA or gDNA derived from T cells, B-cell-depleted T cells, or PBMCs. Deeply sampled blood TCRbeta repertoires from subjects exposed to, actively infected with, or recovered from COVID-19 were included in the dataset. The repertoires were released in a freely available public database intended as a resource for research on the immune response to SARS-CoV-2. The samples were drawn from the first 160 participants of the ongoing ImmuneRACE study and from over 950 subjects provided by 6 global collaborators. The sample metadata nearly always contained a de-identified subject ID, COVID-19 status, age in years and sex. Where HLA class I and class II types were available, the types were taken from metadata supplied by the sample provider, not from assay-based typing.

In regard to this clone: The antigen it binds to is not known. No much larger clone exists at a distance of one base, and base qualities are not known.

Results the study describes overall, beyond this receptor: The amount of clinical and demographic metadata varied by source and participant and was provided uncurated.

Inclusive of the bounding cysteine and phenylalanine, the CDR3 is 13 residues long. Left in the record is the CDR3 DNA by itself, 39 bases read in frame from the first base. The V end loses 1 base and the J end loses 12 bases, and a stretch of 12 bases separates them. Sequences LGHDT (CDR1) and YNNKEL (CDR2) are obtained from the germline V gene (reference sequence). A second Seattle source provided samples from volunteer blood donors who had recovered from COVID-19. The collaborating institutions used their own protocols to collect whole blood in K2EDTA tubes. For TCRbeta analysis, collaborators shipped samples as frozen whole blood, isolated PBMCs, or DNA extracted from either of those sample types. The immunoSEQ Assay, a bias-controlled multiplex PCR, was used to amplify TCRbeta CDR3 regions from genomic DNA. Turning to the authors' computational methods: Within the assay, amplification of reference gene primers was used to estimate how many nucleated cells each sample contained. Sequence reads were collapsed and filtered to measure the absolute abundance of every unique TCRbeta CDR3 rearrangement. For each sample, productive Simpson clonality was calculated as the square root of Simpson's diversity index across productive rearrangements. TCRdb holds this immuneACCESS table with in-frame rearrangements only. Some clones are missing; in checked studies, unresolved V genes explain under half, and the rest has no known cause. V and J calls and clone size follow that table, whereas D and trimming were derived from the DNA. In all, the sample holds about 240,000 clones, and about 85% of those were seen once. The ten biggest clones cover around 2% of the sample.

The sequence links TRBV3-1 (or the pseudogene TRBV3-2) to TRBJ1-4, with the identity of the D gene unclear. The TCR sequence derives from a man between 25 and 39 years old who had recovered from COVID-19. Specimen: peripheral blood. The DNA reads TGTGCCAGCAGCCAAGGCGAGTTAACGGAACTGTTTTTT. Translated, it reads CASSQGELTELFF.